Here is one T cell receptor (beta chain) with its context. The length of the CDR3 is 15 residues. Germline V gene data show CDR1 as SGHVS and CDR2 as FNYEAQ. Trimming at V came to 5 bases and at J to 7 bases, leaving 8 bases not matched to a gene. TCRdb reanalysed the RACE reads using MiXCR and keeps one entry per CDR3 protein. The sample includes about 130,000 distinct CDR3 sequences, roughly 9% of them seen just once. This specimen belongs to a study of human T cells and chemical hapten exposure. Specified time point: healthy volunteer bleed at 2 weeks. The authors' total RNA extraction used unfractionated whole blood.

The clonotype was recovered from a male donor in good health. Some clones in this sample may be carry-over from other donors' samples. Sequenced material: whole blood. The chain recombines TRBV7-6 with TRBJ2-2, with 9 positions matching TRBD1. The CDR3 DNA sequence: TGTGCCAGCAGCAACCGGGACAGGGATATCGGGGAGCTGTTTTTT. Translating it yields CASSNRDRDIGELFF.